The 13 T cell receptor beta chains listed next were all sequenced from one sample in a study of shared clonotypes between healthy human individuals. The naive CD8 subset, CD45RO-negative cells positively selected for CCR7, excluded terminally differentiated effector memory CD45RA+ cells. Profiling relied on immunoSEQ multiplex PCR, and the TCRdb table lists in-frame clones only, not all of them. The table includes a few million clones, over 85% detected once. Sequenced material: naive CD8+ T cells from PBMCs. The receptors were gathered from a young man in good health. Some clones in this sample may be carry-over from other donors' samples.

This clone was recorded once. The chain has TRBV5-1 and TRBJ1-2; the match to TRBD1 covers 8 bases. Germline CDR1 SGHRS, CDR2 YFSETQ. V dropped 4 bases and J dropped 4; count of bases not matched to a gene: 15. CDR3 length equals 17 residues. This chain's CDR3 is CASSPIRDRGISYGYTF. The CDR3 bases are TGCGCCAGCAGCCCGATCCGAGACAGGGGAATCAGCTATGGCTACACCTTC.

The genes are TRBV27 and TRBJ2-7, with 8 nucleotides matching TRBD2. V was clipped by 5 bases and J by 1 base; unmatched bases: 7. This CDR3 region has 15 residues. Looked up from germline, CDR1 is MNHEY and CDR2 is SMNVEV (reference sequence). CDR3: CASSRSGRVSYEQYF. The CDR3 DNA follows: TGTGCCAGCAGTCGGAGCGGGAGAGTATCCTACGAGCAGTACTTC.

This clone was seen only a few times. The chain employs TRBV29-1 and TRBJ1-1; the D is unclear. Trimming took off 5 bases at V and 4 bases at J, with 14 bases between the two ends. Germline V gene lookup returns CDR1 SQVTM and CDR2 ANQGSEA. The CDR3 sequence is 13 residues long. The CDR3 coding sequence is TGCAGCGTTCGCTCGGGAGACTTCACTGAAGCTTTCTTT. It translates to CSVRSGDFTEAFF. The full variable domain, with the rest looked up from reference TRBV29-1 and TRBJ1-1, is SAVISQKPSRDICQRGTSLTIQCQVDSQVTMMFWYRQQPGQSLTLIATANQGSEATYESGFVIDKFPISRPNLTFSTLTVSNMSPEDSSIYLCSVRSGDFTEAFFGQGTRLTVV.

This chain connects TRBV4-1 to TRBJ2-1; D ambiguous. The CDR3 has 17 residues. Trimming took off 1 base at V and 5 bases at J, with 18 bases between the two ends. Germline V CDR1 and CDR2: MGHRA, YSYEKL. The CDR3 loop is CASSQAAGRWLDNEQFF. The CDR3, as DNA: TGCGCCAGCAGCCAAGCCGCCGGACGGTGGCTTGACAATGAGCAGTTCTTC.

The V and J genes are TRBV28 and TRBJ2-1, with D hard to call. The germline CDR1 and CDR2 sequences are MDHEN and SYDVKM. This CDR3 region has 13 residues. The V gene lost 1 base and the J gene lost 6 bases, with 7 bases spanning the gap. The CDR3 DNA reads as TGTGCCAGCAGTTTATCCCGGGCCAATGAGCAGTTCTTC. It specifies CASSLSRANEQFF.

The CDR3, as DNA: TGTGCCAGCAGTTTATTTGTCAGGGGGGATGAAAAACTGTTTTTT. Protein product: CASSLFVRGDEKLFF. The chain combines TRBV28 with TRBJ1-4, with 7 bases aligning to TRBD1. CDR3 length: 15 residues. Germline-derived CDR1 and CDR2 are MDHEN and SYDVKM. J gave up 6 bases and V 1 base, and 5 bases lay outside the gene matches.

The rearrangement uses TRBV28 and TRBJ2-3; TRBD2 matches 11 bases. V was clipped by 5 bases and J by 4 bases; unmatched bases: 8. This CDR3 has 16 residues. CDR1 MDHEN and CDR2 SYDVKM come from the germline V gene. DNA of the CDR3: TGTGCCAGCAGTATTCGCGGACTAGCGGGCGCAGATACGCAGTATTTT. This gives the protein CASSIRGLAGADTQYF.

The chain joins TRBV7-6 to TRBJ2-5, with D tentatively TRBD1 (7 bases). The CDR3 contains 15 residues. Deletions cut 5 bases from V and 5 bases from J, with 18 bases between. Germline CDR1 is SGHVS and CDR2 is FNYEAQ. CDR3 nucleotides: TGTGCCAGCAGCACACGGACAGGCCGGGGGGAGACCCAGTACTTC. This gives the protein CASSTRTGRGETQYF.

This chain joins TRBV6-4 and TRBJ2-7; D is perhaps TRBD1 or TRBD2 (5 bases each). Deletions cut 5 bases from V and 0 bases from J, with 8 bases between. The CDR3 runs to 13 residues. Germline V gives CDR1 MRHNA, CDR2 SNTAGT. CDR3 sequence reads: CASSRDGSYEQYF. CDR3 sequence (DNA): TGTGCCAGCAGTCGGGACGGCTCCTACGAGCAGTACTTC.

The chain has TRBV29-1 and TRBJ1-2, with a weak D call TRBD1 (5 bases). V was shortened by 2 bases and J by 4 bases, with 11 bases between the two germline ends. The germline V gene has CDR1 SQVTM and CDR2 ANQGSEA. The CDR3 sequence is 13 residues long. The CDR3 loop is CSVELRGSYGYTF. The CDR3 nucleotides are TGCAGCGTTGAATTGAGGGGCAGCTATGGCTACACCTTC.

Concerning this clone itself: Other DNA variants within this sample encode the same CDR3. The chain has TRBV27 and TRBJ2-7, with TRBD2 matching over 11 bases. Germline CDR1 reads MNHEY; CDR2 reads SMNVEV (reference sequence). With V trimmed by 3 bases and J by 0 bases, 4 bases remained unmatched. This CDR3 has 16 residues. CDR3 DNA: TGTGCCAGCAGTTTCTCTAGCGGGAGGATCTCCTACGAGCAGTACTTC. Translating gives CASSFSSGRISYEQYF.

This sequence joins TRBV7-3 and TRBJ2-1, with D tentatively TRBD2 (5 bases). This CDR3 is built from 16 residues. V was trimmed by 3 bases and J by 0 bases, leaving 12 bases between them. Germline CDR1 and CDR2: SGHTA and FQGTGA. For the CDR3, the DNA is TGTGCCAGCAGCTTGGAACGGAGGAGCTCCTACAATGAGCAGTTCTTC. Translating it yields CASSLERRSSYNEQFF.

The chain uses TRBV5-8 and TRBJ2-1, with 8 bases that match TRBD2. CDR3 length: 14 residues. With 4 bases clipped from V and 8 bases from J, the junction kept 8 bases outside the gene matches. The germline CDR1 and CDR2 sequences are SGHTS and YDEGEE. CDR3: CASSPGSGMDEQFF. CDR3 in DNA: TGTGCCAGCAGCCCTGGTAGCGGGATGGATGAGCAGTTCTTC.